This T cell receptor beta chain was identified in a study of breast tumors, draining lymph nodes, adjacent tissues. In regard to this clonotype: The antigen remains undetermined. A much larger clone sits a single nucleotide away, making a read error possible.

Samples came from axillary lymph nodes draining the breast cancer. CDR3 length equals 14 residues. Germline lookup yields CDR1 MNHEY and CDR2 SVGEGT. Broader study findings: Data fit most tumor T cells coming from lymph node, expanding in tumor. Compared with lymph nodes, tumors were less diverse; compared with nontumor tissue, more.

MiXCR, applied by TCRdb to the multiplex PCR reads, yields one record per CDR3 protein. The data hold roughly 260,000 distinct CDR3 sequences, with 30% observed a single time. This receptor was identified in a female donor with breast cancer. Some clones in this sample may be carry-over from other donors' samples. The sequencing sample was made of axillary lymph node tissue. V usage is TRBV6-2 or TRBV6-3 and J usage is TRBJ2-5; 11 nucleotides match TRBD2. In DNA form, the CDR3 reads TGTGCCAGCGGCCTAGCGGGAGGACGCGAGATCCAGTACTTC. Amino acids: CASGLAGGREIQYF.